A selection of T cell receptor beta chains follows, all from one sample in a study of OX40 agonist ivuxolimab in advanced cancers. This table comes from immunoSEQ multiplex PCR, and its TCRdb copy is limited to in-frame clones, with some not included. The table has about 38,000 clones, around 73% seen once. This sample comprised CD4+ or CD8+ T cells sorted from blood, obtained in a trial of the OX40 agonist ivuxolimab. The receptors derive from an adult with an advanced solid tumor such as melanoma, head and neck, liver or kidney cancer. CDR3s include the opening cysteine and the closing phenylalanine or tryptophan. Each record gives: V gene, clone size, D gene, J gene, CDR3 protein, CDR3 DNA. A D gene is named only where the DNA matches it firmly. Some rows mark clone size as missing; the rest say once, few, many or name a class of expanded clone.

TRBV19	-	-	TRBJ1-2	CASSMGTTNYGYTF	TGTGCCAGTAGTATGGGGACAACTAACTATGGCTACACCTTC
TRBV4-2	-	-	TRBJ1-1	CASSQDREGEAFF	TGTGCCAGCAGCCAAGACAGGGAAGGTGAAGCTTTCTTT
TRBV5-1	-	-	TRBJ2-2	CASSQQAEGVGELFF	TGCGCCAGCAGCCAACAAGCGGAGGGGGTCGGGGAGCTGTTTTTT
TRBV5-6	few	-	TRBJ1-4	CASSLLKGQEKLFF	TGTGCCAGCAGCTTGTTGAAGGGGCAGGAAAAACTGTTTTTT
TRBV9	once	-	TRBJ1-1	CASTRGDANTEAFF	TGTGCCAGCACCCGGGGTGACGCGAACACTGAAGCTTTCTTT
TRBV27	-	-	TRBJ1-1	CASSPGYTEAFF	TGTGCCAGCAGCCCAGGGTACACTGAAGCTTTCTTT
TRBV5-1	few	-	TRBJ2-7	CASREKYEQYF	TGCGCCAGCCGGGAGAAATACGAGCAGTACTTC
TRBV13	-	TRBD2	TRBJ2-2	CATTPRGGYTGELFF	TGTGCCACCACGCCGCGCGGGGGATACACCGGGGAGCTGTTTTTT
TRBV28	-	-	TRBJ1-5	CASSFSVKVQPQHF	TGTGCCAGCAGTTTCTCGGTTAAGGTTCAGCCCCAGCATTTT
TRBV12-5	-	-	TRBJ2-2	CASGQGPTGTGELFF	TGTGCTAGTGGCCAGGGACCCACTGGGACCGGGGAGCTGTTTTTT
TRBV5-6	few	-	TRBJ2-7	CASEGPSYEQYF	TGTGCCAGCGAGGGTCCTTCCTACGAGCAGTACTTC
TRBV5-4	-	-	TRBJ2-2	CASSLLASGTGELFF	TGTGCCAGCAGCTTGCTAGCAAGCGGCACCGGGGAGCTGTTTTTT
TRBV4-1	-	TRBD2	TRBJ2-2	CASSPGLVLELFF	TGCGCCAGCAGCCCAGGACTAGTTCTTGAGCTGTTTTTT
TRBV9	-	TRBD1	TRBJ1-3	CASSGNRGSGNTIYF	TGTGCCAGCAGCGGTAACAGGGGTTCTGGAAACACCATATATTTT
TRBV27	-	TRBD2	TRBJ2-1	CASSFPAGGKNEQFF	TGTGCCAGCAGTTTTCCAGCGGGAGGGAAGAATGAGCAGTTCTTC
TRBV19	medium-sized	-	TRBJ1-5	CATRDILGSNQPQHF	TGTGCCACCCGGGACATCCTGGGAAGCAATCAGCCCCAGCATTTT